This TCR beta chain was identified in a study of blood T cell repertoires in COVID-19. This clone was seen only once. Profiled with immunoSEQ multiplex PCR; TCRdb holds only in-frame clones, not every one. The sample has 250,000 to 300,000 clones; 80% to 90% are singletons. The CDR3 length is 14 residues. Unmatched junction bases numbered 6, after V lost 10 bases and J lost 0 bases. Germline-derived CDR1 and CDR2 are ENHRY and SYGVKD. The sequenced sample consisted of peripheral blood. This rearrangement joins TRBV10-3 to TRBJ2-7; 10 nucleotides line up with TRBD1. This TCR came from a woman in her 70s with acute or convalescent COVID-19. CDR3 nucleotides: TGTGCCACCCGGACAGGGGGATCCTCCTACGAGCAGTACTTC. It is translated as CATRTGGSSYEQYF.